These 8 T cell receptor beta chains were sequenced from one sample in a study of blood T cell repertoires in COVID-19. TCRdb's table, derived via immunoSEQ multiplex PCR, lists solely in-frame clones and lacks some. Among roughly 190,000 clones listed, roughly nine tenths were seen once. Sample: peripheral blood. Receptors originate from an older woman with COVID-19, enrolled during active disease.

CDR3 in amino acids: CASSKRGQLTSYEQYF. DNA of the CDR3: TGTGCCAGCAGCAAGAGAGGACAGCTGACTTCCTACGAGCAGTACTTC. J is TRBJ2-7 and V is TRBV27; TRBD1 is a possible D gene (6 bases). The V gene's germline CDR1 is MNHEY and CDR2 SMNVEV (reference sequence). V lost 6 bases and J lost 1, with 19 bases in between. The CDR3 covers 16 residues.

The count of this clone is one. This chain uses TRBV11-3 with TRBJ2-5; 7 bases map to TRBD1. V dropped 1 base and J dropped 5; count of bases not matched to a gene: 7. Germline CDR1 is SGHNT and CDR2 is YENEEA. The CDR3 covers 15 residues. The CDR3 sequence: CASSLVKGAGETQYF. The CDR3 nucleotides read TGTGCCAGCAGCTTAGTGAAGGGGGCGGGTGAGACCCAGTACTTC.

Note on this clone: The same CDR3 is also encoded by other DNA sequences in this sample. The chain uses TRBV5-1 and TRBJ1-1; TRBD1 is a possible D gene (6 bases). This CDR3 has 15 amino acids. Germline loops: CDR1 SGHRS, CDR2 YFSETQ. V was cut by 0 bases and J by 5 bases, with 14 bases left in between. The CDR3 nucleotides read TGCGCCAGCAGCTTGGAGGAGGGGAGGGGGACTGAAGCTTTCTTT. Protein product: CASSLEEGRGTEAFF.

This sequence joins TRBV7-9 and TRBJ1-2; TRBD1 aligns across 9 bases. The CDR3 spans 13 residues. V was pared by 3 bases and J by 6 bases, with 2 bases of the junction left unmatched. CDR1 is SEHNR, CDR2 FQNEAQ, per germline (reference sequence). CDR3 DNA: TGTGCCAGCAGCTTCCGGACAGGGGATGGCTACACCTTC. Translation gives CASSFRTGDGYTF.

This sequence joins TRBV5-1 and TRBJ2-1; tentatively, D is TRBD1 (5 bases). Germline V gene data show CDR1 as SGHRS and CDR2 as YFSETQ. The CDR3 is 15 amino acids. Between the trimmed V and J ends, which lost 2 bases and 8 bases, there was a span of 17 bases. The CDR3 protein is CASSLDSFRTDEQFF. The CDR3 DNA reads as TGCGCCAGCAGCTTAGACAGTTTCCGAACCGATGAGCAGTTCTTC.

The rearrangement links TRBV7-2 to TRBJ2-1, with a weak D call TRBD1 (5 bases). V dropped 5 bases and J dropped 5 bases, with 13 bases sitting between them. The CDR3 runs 14 residues. Germline CDR1 SGHTA, CDR2 FQGNSA. DNA of the CDR3: TGTGCCAGCAGCCATAAGGGGCGGCACAATGAGCAGTTCTTC. As protein: CASSHKGRHNEQFF.

The J gene is TRBJ1-3, the V gene TRBV4-1; no clear D gene. Looked up from germline, CDR1 is MGHRA and CDR2 is YSYEKL. The CDR3 has 17 residues. The ends were cut back, 0 bases at V and 0 bases at J, with 12 bases in the middle. The CDR3 is CASSQEQSAGSGNTIYF. CDR3 nucleotides: TGCGCCAGCAGCCAAGAACAAAGCGCCGGCTCTGGAAACACCATATATTTT.

V and J are TRBV9 and TRBJ1-6; D is ambiguous. Per germline, CDR1 SGDLS and CDR2 YYNGEE. V gave up 0 bases and J gave up 7 bases, with 8 bases separating them. The CDR3 loop spans 14 amino acids. CDR3 residues: CASSVVSENSPLHF. CDR3 in DNA: TGTGCCAGCAGCGTAGTTTCGGAGAATTCACCCCTCCACTTT.